This TCR beta chain came from a study of blood T cell repertoires in COVID-19. Study details: T cells, B-cell-depleted T cells, or PBMCs supplied cDNA or gDNA.

Per the study methods: Amplification of reference gene primers was used by the study to estimate nucleated cell counts. Clones were read by immunoSEQ multiplex PCR, and TCRdb kept only the in-frame ones, dropping some. For V, J and clone size, that table is used; D and trimming come from the DNA. The table has roughly 100,000 clones, more than 85% seen once. CDR3 length: 14 residues. V lost 0 bases, J lost 9 bases, and 1 base stayed unmatched. Germline values: CDR1 SGDLS, CDR2 YYNGEE. Sequences were obtained from peripheral blood. The J gene is TRBJ1-6, the V gene TRBV9; TRBD1 matches 9 bases. This TCR derives from a human donor in a cohort sampled during active COVID-19. The DNA of the CDR3 is TGTGCCAGCAGCGTAGGGACAGGGGCTTCACCCCTCCACTTT. Residues: CASSVGTGASPLHF.